This T cell receptor beta chain was recorded in a study of blood T cell repertoires in COVID-19. Overall study context: Samples came from the United States, Italy and Spain, spanning acute and convalescent COVID-19.

Authors' processing steps: From reference gene primer amplification, estimates of nucleated cell counts were derived. Here immunoSEQ multiplex PCR was the method, and the copy in TCRdb shows in-frame clones only, minus some. From that table come the V and J calls and clone size; the DNA was used to work out D and trimming. The data hold approximately 300,000 clones, with approximately 92% observed a single time. Seattle-derived patients entered the study during active infection and were followed longitudinally. This CDR3 has 16 amino acids. The germline V gene has CDR1 MGHRA and CDR2 YSYEKL. V was trimmed by 0 bases and J by 0 bases, leaving 12 bases between them.

The sequencing input was peripheral blood. The TCR was taken from a woman aged 25-40 years with COVID-19, enrolled during active disease. The J gene is TRBJ2-7, the V gene TRBV4-1, with a weak D call TRBD2 (6 bases). DNA of the CDR3: TGCGCCAGCAGCCAAGAATGGGGGGTAAGCTCCTACGAGCAGTACTTC. It codes for CASSQEWGVSSYEQYF.